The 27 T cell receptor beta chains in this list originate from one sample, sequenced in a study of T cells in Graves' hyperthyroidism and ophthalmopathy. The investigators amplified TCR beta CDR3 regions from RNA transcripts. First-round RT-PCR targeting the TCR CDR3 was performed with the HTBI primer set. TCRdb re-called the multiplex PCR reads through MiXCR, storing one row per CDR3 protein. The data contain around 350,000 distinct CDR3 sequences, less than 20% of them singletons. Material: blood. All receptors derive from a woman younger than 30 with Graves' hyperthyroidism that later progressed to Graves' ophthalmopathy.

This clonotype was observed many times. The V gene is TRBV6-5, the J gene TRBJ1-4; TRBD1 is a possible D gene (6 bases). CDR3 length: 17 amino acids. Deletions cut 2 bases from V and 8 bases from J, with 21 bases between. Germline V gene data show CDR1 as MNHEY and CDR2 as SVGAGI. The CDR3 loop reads CASSYRPDAGGEEKLFF. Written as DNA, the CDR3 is TGTGCCAGCAGTTACCGCCCCGATGCCGGGGGCGAGGAAAAACTGTTTTTT.

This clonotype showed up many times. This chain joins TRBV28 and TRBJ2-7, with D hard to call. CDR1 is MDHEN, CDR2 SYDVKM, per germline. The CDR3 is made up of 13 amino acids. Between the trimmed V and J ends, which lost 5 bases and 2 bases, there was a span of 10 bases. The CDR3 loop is CASSRQGTYEQYF. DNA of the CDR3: TGTGCCAGCAGTCGTCAAGGGACCTACGAGCAGTACTTC. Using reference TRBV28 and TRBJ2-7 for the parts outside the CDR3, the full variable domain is DVKVTQSSRYLVKRTGEKVFLECVQDMDHENMFWYRQDPGLGLRLIYFSYDVKMKEKGDIPEGYSVSREKKERFSLILESASTNQTSMYLCASSRQGTYEQYFGPGTRLTVT.

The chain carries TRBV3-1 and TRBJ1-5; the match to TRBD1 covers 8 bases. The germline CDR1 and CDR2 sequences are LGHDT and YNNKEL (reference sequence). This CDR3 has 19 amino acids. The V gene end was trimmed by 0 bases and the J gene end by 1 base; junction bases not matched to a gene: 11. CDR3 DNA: TGTGCCAGCAGCCAAGATATGGGACAGGAGAGAAAAAGCAATCAGCCCCAGCATTTT. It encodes CASSQDMGQERKSNQPQHF.

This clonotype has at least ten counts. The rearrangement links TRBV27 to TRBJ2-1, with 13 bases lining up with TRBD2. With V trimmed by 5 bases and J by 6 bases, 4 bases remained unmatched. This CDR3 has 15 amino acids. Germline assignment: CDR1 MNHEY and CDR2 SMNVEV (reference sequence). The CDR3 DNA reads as TGTGCCAGCAGTACGGGACTAGCGGGAACCAATGAGCAGTTCTTC. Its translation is CASSTGLAGTNEQFF.

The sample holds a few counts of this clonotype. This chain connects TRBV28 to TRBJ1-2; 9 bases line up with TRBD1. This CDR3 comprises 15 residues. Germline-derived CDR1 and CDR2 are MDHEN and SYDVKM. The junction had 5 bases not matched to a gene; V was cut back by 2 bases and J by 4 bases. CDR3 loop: CASSLGQGFIYGYTF. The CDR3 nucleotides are TGTGCCAGCAGTTTAGGACAGGGGTTTATCTATGGCTACACCTTC.

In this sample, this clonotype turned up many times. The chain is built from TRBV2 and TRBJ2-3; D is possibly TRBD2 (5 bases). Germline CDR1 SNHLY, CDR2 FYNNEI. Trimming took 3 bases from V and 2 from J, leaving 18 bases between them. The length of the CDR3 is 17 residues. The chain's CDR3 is CASSDLPGFSDTDTQYF. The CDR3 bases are TGTGCCAGCAGTGATCTACCCGGGTTTAGCGACACAGATACGCAGTATTTT.

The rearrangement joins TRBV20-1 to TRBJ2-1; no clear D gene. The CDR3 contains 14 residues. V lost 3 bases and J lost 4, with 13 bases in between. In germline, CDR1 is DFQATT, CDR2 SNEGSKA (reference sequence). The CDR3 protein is CSARARWDYNEQFF. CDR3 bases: TGCAGTGCTAGGGCAAGATGGGATTACAATGAGCAGTTCTTC.

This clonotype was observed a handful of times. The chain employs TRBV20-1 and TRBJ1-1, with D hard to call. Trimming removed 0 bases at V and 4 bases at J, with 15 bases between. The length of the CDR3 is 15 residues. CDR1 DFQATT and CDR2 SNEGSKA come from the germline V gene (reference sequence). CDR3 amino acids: CSARDPGRESTEAFF. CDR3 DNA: TGCAGTGCTAGAGATCCTGGACGGGAAAGCACTGAAGCTTTCTTT.

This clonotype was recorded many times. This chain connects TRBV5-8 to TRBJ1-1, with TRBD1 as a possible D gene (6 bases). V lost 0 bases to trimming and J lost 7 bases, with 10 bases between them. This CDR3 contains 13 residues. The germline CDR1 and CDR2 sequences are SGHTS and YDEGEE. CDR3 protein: CASSLDGGFEAFF. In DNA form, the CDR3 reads TGTGCCAGCAGCTTGGATGGGGGCTTTGAAGCTTTCTTT.

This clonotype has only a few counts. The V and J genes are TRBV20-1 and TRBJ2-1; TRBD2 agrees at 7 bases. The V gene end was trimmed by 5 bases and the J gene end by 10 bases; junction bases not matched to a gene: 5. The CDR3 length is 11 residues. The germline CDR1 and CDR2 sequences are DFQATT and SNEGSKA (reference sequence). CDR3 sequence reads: CSAPLGGEQFF. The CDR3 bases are TGCAGTGCTCCTCTGGGGGGGGAGCAGTTCTTC.

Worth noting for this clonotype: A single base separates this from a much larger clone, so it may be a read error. In DNA, the CDR3 is TGTGCCAGCAGTTATTCGGGGAACTCAAGTGAAAAACTGTTTTTT. Residues: CASSYSGNSSEKLFF. J is TRBJ1-4 and V is TRBV27; D gene uncertain. This CDR3 has 15 amino acids. V was trimmed by 4 bases and J by 7 bases, leaving 16 bases between them. CDR1 MNHEY and CDR2 SMNVEV come from the germline V gene (reference sequence).

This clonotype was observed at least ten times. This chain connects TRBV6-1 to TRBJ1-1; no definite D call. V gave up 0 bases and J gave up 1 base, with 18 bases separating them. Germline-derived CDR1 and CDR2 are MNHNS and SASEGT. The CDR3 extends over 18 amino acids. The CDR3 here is CASSEALPFERRNTEAFF. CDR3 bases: TGTGCCAGCAGTGAAGCTCTACCTTTTGAGAGGAGGAACACTGAAGCTTTCTTT.

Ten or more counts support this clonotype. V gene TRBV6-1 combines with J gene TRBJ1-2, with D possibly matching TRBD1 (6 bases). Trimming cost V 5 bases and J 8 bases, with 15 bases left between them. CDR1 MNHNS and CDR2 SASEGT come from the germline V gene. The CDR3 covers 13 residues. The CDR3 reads CASSLQGPRGYTF. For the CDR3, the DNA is TGTGCCAGCAGTTTACAGGGTCCGCGGGGCTACACCTTC.

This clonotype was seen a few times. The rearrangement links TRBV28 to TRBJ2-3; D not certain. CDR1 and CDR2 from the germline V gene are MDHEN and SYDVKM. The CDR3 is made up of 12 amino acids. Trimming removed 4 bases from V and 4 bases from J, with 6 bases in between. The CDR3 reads CASSYPSDTQYF. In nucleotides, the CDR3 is TGTGCCAGCAGTTATCCATCAGATACGCAGTATTTT.

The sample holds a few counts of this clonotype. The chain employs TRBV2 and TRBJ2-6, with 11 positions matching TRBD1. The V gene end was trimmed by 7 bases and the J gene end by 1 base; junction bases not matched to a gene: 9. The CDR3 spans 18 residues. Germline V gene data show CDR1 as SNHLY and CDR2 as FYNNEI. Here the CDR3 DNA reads TGTGCCAGCATTTTCCCGGGACAGGGGGTATCTGGGGCCAACGTCCTGACTTTC. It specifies CASIFPGQGVSGANVLTF. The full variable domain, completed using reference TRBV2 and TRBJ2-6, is EPEVTQTPSHQVTQMGQEVILRCVPISNHLYFYWYRQILGQKVEFLVSFYNNEISEKSEIFDDQFSVERPDGSNFTLKIRSTKLEDSAMYFCASIFPGQGVSGANVLTFGAGSRLTVL.

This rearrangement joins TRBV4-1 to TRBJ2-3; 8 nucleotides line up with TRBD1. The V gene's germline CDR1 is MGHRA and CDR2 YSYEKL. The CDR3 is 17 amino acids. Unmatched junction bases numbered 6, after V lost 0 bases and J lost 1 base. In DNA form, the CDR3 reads TGCGCCAGCAGCCAAGAAGGTATGGACAGGGGCACAGATACGCAGTATTTT. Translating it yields CASSQEGMDRGTDTQYF.

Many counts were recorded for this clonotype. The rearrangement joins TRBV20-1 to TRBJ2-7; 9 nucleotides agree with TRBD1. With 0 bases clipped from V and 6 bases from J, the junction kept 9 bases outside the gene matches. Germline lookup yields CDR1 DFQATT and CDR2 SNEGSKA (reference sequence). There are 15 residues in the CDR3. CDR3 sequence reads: CSARDRLRTGAEQYF. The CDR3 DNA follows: TGCAGTGCTAGAGACCGTCTCAGGACAGGGGCCGAGCAGTACTTC.

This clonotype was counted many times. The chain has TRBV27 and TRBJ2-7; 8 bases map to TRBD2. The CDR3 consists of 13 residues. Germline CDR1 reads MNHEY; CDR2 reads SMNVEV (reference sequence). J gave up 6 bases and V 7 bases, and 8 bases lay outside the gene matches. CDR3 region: CASTPGGGSEQYF. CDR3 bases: TGTGCCAGCACCCCGGGAGGGGGATCCGAGCAGTACTTC.

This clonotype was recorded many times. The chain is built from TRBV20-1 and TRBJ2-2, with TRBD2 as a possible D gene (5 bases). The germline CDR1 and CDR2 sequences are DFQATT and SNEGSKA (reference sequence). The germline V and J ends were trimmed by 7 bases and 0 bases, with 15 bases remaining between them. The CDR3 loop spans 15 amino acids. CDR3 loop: CSVSRGYSNTGELFF. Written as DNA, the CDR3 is TGCAGTGTCTCACGCGGGTACTCGAACACCGGGGAGCTGTTTTTT.

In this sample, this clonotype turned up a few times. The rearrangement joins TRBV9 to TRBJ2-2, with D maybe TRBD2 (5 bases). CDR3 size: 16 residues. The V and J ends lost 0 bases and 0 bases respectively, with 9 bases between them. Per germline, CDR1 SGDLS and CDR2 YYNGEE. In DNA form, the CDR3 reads TGTGCCAGCAGCGTAGAGGGAGAGACGAACACCGGGGAGCTGTTTTTT. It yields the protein CASSVEGETNTGELFF. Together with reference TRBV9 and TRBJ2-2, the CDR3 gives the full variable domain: DSGVTQTPKHLITATGQRVTLRCSPRSGDLSVYWYQQSLDQGLQFLIQYYNGEERAKGNILERFSAQQFPDLHSELNLSSLELGDSALYFCASSVEGETNTGELFFGEGSRLTVL.

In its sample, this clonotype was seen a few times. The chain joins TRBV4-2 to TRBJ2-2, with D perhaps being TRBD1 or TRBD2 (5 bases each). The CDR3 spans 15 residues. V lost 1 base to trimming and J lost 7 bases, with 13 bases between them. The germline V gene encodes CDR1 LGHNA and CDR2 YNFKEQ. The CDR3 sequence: CASSQGGRGIGELFF. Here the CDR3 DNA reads TGTGCCAGCAGCCAAGGGGGACGGGGTATCGGGGAGCTGTTTTTT.

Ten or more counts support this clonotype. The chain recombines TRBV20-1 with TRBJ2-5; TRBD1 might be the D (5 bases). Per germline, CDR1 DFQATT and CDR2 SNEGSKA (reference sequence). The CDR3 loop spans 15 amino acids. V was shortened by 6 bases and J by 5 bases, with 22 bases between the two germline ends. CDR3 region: CSATNPGHLLETQYF. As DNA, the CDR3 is TGCAGTGCCACCAACCCCGGACACCTCCTTGAGACCCAGTACTTC.

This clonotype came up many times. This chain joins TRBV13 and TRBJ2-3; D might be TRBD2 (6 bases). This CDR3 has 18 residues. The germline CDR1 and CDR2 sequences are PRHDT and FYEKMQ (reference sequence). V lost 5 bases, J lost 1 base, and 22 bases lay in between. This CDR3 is CASSPRFATSGGTDTQYF. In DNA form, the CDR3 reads TGTGCCAGCAGCCCTCGTTTCGCGACTAGTGGGGGCACAGATACGCAGTATTTT.

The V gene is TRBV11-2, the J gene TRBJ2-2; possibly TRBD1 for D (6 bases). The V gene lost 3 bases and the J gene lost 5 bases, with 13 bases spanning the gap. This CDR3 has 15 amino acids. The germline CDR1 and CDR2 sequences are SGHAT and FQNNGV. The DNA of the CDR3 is TGTGCCAGCAGCTTCAACAGGGAGACAACCGGGGAGCTGTTTTTT. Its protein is CASSFNRETTGELFF.

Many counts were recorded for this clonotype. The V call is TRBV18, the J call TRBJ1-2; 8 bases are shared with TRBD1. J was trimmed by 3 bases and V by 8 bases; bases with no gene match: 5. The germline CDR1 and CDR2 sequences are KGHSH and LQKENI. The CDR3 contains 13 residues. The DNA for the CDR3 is TGTGCCAGCAGTACGACAGGGGACTATGGCTACACCTTC. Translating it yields CASSTTGDYGYTF.

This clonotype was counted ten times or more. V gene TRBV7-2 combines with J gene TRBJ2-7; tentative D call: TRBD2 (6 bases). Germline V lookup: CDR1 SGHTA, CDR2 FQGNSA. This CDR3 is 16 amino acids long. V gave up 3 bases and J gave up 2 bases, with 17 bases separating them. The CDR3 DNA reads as TGTGCCAGCAGCTTGGGTGGATCGGGAGTGCCCTACGAGCAGTACTTC. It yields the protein CASSLGGSGVPYEQYF.

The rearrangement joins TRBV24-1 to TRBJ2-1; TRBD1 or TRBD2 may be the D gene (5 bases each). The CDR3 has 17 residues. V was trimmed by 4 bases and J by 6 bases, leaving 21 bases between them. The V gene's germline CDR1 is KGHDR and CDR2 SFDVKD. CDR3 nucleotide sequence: TGTGCCACCAGTGACCAGAGTCGGGGCTCCTCTGGCAATGAGCAGTTCTTC. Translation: CATSDQSRGSSGNEQFF.